This T cell receptor (beta chain) was captured in a study of T cell repertoires in cytomegalovirus infection. Study-wide background: Selected CMV epitopes included recently identified HLA-C-restricted ones as well as well-studied HLA-B-restricted ones.

This CDR3 is 15 amino acids long. Per germline, CDR1 SQVTM and CDR2 ANQGSEA. V was pared by 4 bases and J by 10 bases, with 23 bases between. MiXCR was run by TCRdb on the reads, yielding one entry per CDR3 protein. The data show roughly 920,000 distinct CDR3 sequences, about 33% seen once. This clonotype was seen more than once but under ten times. Its antigen is undetermined. The sample in question was cultured CD8+ T cells from PBMCs, obtained from culture after CMV antigen stimulation. The rearrangement uses TRBV29-1 and TRBJ2-1; D possibly corresponds to TRBD2 (6 bases). This clonotype was obtained from a human donor in good health (CMV status not recorded). Some clones in this sample may be carry-over from other donors' samples. The CDR3 loop is CSVGGEEGIQSEQFF. The CDR3 DNA follows: TGCAGCGTTGGGGGTGAGGAGGGGATACAATCGGAGCAGTTCTTC.